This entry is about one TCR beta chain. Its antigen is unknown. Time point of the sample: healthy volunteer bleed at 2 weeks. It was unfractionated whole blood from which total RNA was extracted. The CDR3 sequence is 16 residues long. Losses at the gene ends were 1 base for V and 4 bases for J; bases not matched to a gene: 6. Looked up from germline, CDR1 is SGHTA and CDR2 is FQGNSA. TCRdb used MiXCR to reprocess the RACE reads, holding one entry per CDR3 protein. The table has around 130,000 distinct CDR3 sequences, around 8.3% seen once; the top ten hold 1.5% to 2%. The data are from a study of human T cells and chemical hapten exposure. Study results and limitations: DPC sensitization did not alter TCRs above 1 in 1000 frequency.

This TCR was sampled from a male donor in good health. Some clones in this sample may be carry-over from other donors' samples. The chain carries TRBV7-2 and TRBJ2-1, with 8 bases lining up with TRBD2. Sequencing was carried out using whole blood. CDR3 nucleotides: TGTGCCAGCAGCTTAGGGGTAGCGGGGAGTTACAATGAGCAGTTCTTC. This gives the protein CASSLGVAGSYNEQFF. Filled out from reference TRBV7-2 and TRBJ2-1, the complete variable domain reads GAGVSQSPSNKVTEKGKDVELRCDPISGHTALYWYRQSLGQGLEFLIYFQGNSAPDKSGLPSDRFSAERTGGSVSTLTIQRTQQEDSAVYLCASSLGVAGSYNEQFFGPGTRLTVL.